Listed below are T cell receptor beta chains from one sample, sequenced in a study of blood T cells in healthy people across ages. Using its own MiXCR run on the 5' RACE reads, TCRdb lists one record per CDR3 protein. The sample carries roughly 2 million distinct CDR3 sequences, roughly 49% recorded once. Sequenced: blood. Receptors originate from a woman in her thirties or forties in good health. CDR3s include the opening cysteine and the closing phenylalanine or tryptophan. A D gene is named only where the DNA matches it firmly. Expanded clones are given a class, and other clones once, few, many or no size at all.

abundance: .; d_gene: .; v_gene: TRBV7-3; j_gene: TRBJ2-3; CDR3nt: TGTGCCAGCAGCTTATCCCCCAACACAGATACGCAGTATTTT; CDR3aa: CASSLSPNTDTQYF
abundance: many; d_gene: .; v_gene: TRBV6-6; j_gene: TRBJ2-3; CDR3nt: TGTGCCAGCAGTTACGGGGGGTACACAGATACGCAGTATTTT; CDR3aa: CASSYGGYTDTQYF
abundance: .; d_gene: .; v_gene: TRBV7-2; j_gene: TRBJ2-7; CDR3nt: TGTGCCAGCAGCTACCGAGCCACCTACGAGCAGTACTTC; CDR3aa: CASSYRATYEQYF
abundance: .; d_gene: TRBD1; v_gene: TRBV4-2; j_gene: TRBJ2-6; CDR3nt: TGTGCCAGCAGCGCGACAGGGATGGGAACTGGGGCCAACGTCCTGACTTTC; CDR3aa: CASSATGMGTGANVLTF
abundance: .; d_gene: .; v_gene: TRBV6-5; j_gene: TRBJ2-1; CDR3nt: TGTGCCAGCAGTTACTCTCGGCAGGGCTACAATGAGCAGTTCTTC; CDR3aa: CASSYSRQGYNEQFF
abundance: .; d_gene: .; v_gene: TRBV4-1; j_gene: TRBJ1-2; CDR3nt: TGCGCCAGCAGCCAAGATGGTGGCAGGGGCTATGGCTACACCTTC; CDR3aa: CASSQDGGRGYGYTF
abundance: once; d_gene: TRBD2; v_gene: TRBV6-1; j_gene: TRBJ2-7; CDR3nt: TGTGCCAGCAGTAAAGCGGGGGGATCCGACGAGCAGTACTTC; CDR3aa: CASSKAGGSDEQYF
abundance: few; d_gene: .; v_gene: TRBV6-6; j_gene: TRBJ2-7; CDR3nt: TGTGCCAGCAGTTACGGGACACCCTCCTACGAGCAGTACTTC; CDR3aa: CASSYGTPSYEQYF
abundance: few; d_gene: TRBD2; v_gene: TRBV20-1; j_gene: TRBJ2-3; CDR3nt: TGCAGTGCTGCGGGACTAGCGGGGTTGAATACGCAGTATTTT; CDR3aa: CSAAGLAGLNTQYF
abundance: .; d_gene: .; v_gene: TRBV2; j_gene: TRBJ2-5; CDR3nt: TGTGCCAGCAGTGTAAGGAGAGACCAAGAGACCCAGTACTTC; CDR3aa: CASSVRRDQETQYF
abundance: .; d_gene: .; v_gene: TRBV10-3; j_gene: TRBJ2-7; CDR3nt: TGTGCCATCAGTGGGCAGACCGGGGAAAATGAGCAGTACTTC; CDR3aa: CAISGQTGENEQYF
abundance: .; d_gene: .; v_gene: TRBV10-3; j_gene: TRBJ1-2; CDR3nt: TGTGCCATCAGTGAGTCTCAGGGGCATAGCTATGGCTACACCTTC; CDR3aa: CAISESQGHSYGYTF
abundance: .; d_gene: .; v_gene: TRBV6-5; j_gene: TRBJ2-3; CDR3nt: TGTGCCAGCAGTTACCGATGGACTCCCCAGACAGATACGCAGTATTTT; CDR3aa: CASSYRWTPQTDTQYF
abundance: .; d_gene: TRBD2; v_gene: TRBV28; j_gene: TRBJ2-1; CDR3nt: TGTGCCAGCAGTTTAATACGGGGGGGCCATACTGAGCAGTTCTTC; CDR3aa: CASSLIRGGHTEQFF
abundance: .; d_gene: .; v_gene: TRBV15; j_gene: TRBJ2-7; CDR3nt: TGTGCCACCAGCGTGTCAGCCGGATACGAGCAGTACTTC; CDR3aa: CATSVSAGYEQYF
abundance: .; d_gene: TRBD2; v_gene: TRBV6-2/TRBV6-3; j_gene: TRBJ2-3; CDR3nt: TGTGCCAGCAGGGTGACTAGCGGGGGAGATACGCAGTATTTT; CDR3aa: CASRVTSGGDTQYF
abundance: many; d_gene: TRBD2; v_gene: TRBV29-1; j_gene: TRBJ2-5; CDR3nt: TGCAGCGTGCGGGGACTAGCCCAAGAGACCCAGTACTTC; CDR3aa: CSVRGLAQETQYF
abundance: few; d_gene: TRBD2; v_gene: TRBV12-3/TRBV12-4; j_gene: TRBJ2-6; CDR3nt: TGTGCCAGCAGGTTAGCGGGGACCCGCTCTGGGGCCAACGTCCTGACTTTC; CDR3aa: CASRLAGTRSGANVLTF
abundance: .; d_gene: .; v_gene: TRBV11-3; j_gene: TRBJ2-2; CDR3nt: TGTGCCAGCAGGGAGGCCCCGAACACCGGGGAGCTGTTTTTT; CDR3aa: CASREAPNTGELFF
abundance: few; d_gene: .; v_gene: TRBV7-2; j_gene: TRBJ2-1; CDR3nt: TGTGCCAGCAGCTGGACTACGAGTCCCTACAATGAGCAGTTCTTC; CDR3aa: CASSWTTSPYNEQFF
abundance: few; d_gene: .; v_gene: TRBV27; j_gene: TRBJ2-3; CDR3nt: TGTGCCACGAGGGAGCTGGGGATAAGCACAGATACGCAGTATTTT; CDR3aa: CATRELGISTDTQYF
abundance: .; d_gene: .; v_gene: TRBV20-1; j_gene: TRBJ2-3; CDR3nt: TGCAGTACTACCAGGCAGGCCTCTTGGACAGATACGCAGTATTTT; CDR3aa: CSTTRQASWTDTQYF
abundance: .; d_gene: TRBD1; v_gene: TRBV4-3; j_gene: TRBJ2-6; CDR3nt: TGCGCCAGCAGCCAAGCCCCTCTCCGGGACAGGGGCTACTCTGGGGCCAACGTCCTGACTTTC; CDR3aa: CASSQAPLRDRGYSGANVLTF